A single T cell receptor beta chain is shown here with its context. This specimen belongs to a study of T cell repertoires in ileal Crohn's disease. Study at large: Surgery for a complication: stricturing in 61%, penetrating in around 39%. At postoperative colonoscopy, neoterminal ileum biopsies were taken as M6.

Time point of the sample: neoterminal ileum biopsy at postoperative endoscopy, about 6 months after surgery. Included were adult ileal or ileocolonic Crohn's patients indicated for ileocolonic resection. Clones were read by immunoSEQ multiplex PCR, and TCRdb kept only the in-frame ones, dropping some. Among about 62,000 clones listed, less than 90% were seen once. From germline, CDR1 is MNHNS and CDR2 SASEGT. V lost 3 bases, J lost 7 bases, and 10 bases lay in between. This CDR3 is 13 amino acids long. The material sequenced was ileal tissue. The chain has TRBV6-1 and TRBJ1-5; tentative D call: TRBD1 (6 bases). This TCR was recovered from an adult with Crohn's disease. For the CDR3, the DNA is TGTGCCAGCAGTGATCGGGGGGCCCAGCCCCAGCATTTT. It translates to CASSDRGAQPQHF.